One and the same sample provided the 25 T cell receptor beta chains below, sequenced in a study of T cell responses to AZD1222 COVID-19 vaccine. Measured with immunoSEQ multiplex PCR; TCRdb has only the in-frame clones, and not every one. The sample has 96,000 or so clones; 80% to 90% are singletons. Sequenced here: peripheral blood, sampled on day 0 of AZD1222 vaccination. The origin of the receptors is an adult in good health.

This chain links TRBV6-2 or TRBV6-3 with TRBJ1-1, with TRBD1 matching 8 bases. The CDR3 is 16 amino acids. Per germline, CDR1 MNHEY and CDR2 SVGEGT. V shed 4 bases, J shed 2 bases, and the junction held 9 bases outside the gene matches. The CDR3 DNA reads TGTGCCAGCAGTTTCCGGGACAGGTACGGCAACACTGAAGCTTTCTTT. Its translation: CASSFRDRYGNTEAFF.

The gene calls are TRBV5-4 and TRBJ1-6; TRBD1 is a possible D gene (6 bases). The ends were cut back, 0 bases at V and 6 bases at J, with 10 bases in the middle. The CDR3 spans 15 residues. Germline lookup yields CDR1 SGHNT and CDR2 YYREEE (reference sequence). The CDR3 protein is CASSLEPGANSPLHF. The CDR3 coding sequence is TGTGCCAGCAGCTTGGAACCGGGGGCTAATTCACCCCTCCACTTT. The entire variable domain, with the rest obtained from reference TRBV5-4 and TRBJ1-6, is as follows: ETGVTQSPTHLIKTRGQQVTLRCSSQSGHNTVSWYQQALGQGPQFIFQYYREEENGRGNFPPRFSGLQFPNYSSELNVNALELDDSALYLCASSLEPGANSPLHFGNGTRLTVT.

Only a few counts were recorded for this clone. The rearrangement links TRBV7-3 to TRBJ2-5; 8 nucleotides agree with TRBD2. The germline CDR1 and CDR2 sequences are SGHTA and FQGTGA. With 5 bases clipped from V and 1 base from J, the junction kept 6 bases outside the gene matches. This CDR3 contains 15 residues. The CDR3 reads CASSPTGGGQETQYF. The CDR3 DNA is TGTGCCAGCAGCCCTACCGGGGGGGGCCAAGAGACCCAGTACTTC.

The chain links TRBV29-1 to TRBJ1-5; tentative D call: TRBD1 (5 bases). The V gene's germline CDR1 is SQVTM and CDR2 ANQGSEA. The CDR3 spans 14 residues. Trimming shortened V by 6 bases and J by 3 bases, and 15 bases separated the two germline ends. CDR3 in amino acids: CSVVLWGVNQPQHF. In DNA form, the CDR3 reads TGCAGCGTCGTTCTCTGGGGGGTCAATCAGCCCCAGCATTTT.

The chain combines TRBV5-1 with TRBJ1-1; unclear D gene. The germline CDR1 and CDR2 sequences are SGHRS and YFSETQ. Trimming took off 1 base at V and 2 bases at J, with 21 bases between the two ends. This CDR3 contains 18 residues. The CDR3 nucleotides read TGCGCCAGCAGCTTGTGGCGGGGTGGAGAGGGCCGAAACACTGAAGCTTTCTTT. Translated: CASSLWRGGEGRNTEAFF.

The V call is TRBV3-1 (or the pseudogene TRBV3-2), the J call TRBJ1-5; 8 bases align to TRBD1. CDR3 length: 15 amino acids. CDR1 and CDR2 from the germline V gene are LGHDT and YNNKEL (reference sequence). The ends lost 4 bases at V and 5 bases at J; junction bases unmatched: 7. In DNA form, the CDR3 reads TGTGCCAGCAGCCCATGGACAGGGCAGGATCAGCCCCAGCATTTT. Protein sequence: CASSPWTGQDQPQHF.

In DNA, the CDR3 is TGTGCCAGAAGCCGGGGACAGGAAACTTTCTACGAGCAGTACTTC. Translated, it gives CARSRGQETFYEQYF. The chain combines TRBV5-3 with TRBJ2-7; TRBD1 agrees at 8 bases. TRBV5-3 is reported as an ORF; its role is uncertain. J gave up 3 bases and V 4 bases, and 9 bases lay outside the gene matches. The CDR3 runs 15 residues.

The rearrangement links TRBV2 to TRBJ1-5; 8 nucleotides line up with TRBD1. The germline CDR1 and CDR2 sequences are SNHLY and FYNNEI. This CDR3 is built from 16 residues. V gave up 7 bases and J gave up 2 bases; unmatched junction bases: 10. CDR3 coding DNA: TGTGCCAGCACCAGGACAGGGCTAGTTCGCAATCAGCCCCAGCATTTT. Its protein is CASTRTGLVRNQPQHF.

The chain carries TRBV10-3 and TRBJ2-7, with 7 bases identical to TRBD1. The CDR3 runs 14 residues. J gave up 1 base and V 6 bases, and 6 bases lay outside the gene matches. Germline V gives CDR1 ENHRY, CDR2 SYGVKD. In DNA form, the CDR3 reads TGTGCCATCAGCGGTCGGGACAGTTCCTACGAGCAGTACTTC. This sequence encodes CAISGRDSSYEQYF.

V is TRBV6-1 and J is TRBJ1-5, with no clear D. From germline, CDR1 is MNHNS and CDR2 SASEGT. This CDR3 is 14 amino acids long. V gave up 1 base and J gave up 5 bases, with 9 bases separating them. The CDR3 here is CASSEVGRYQPQHF. CDR3 nucleotides: TGTGCCAGCAGTGAAGTGGGCCGTTATCAGCCCCAGCATTTT.

The chain uses TRBV7-9 and TRBJ2-7; D may be TRBD2 (5 bases). This CDR3 contains 14 residues. Trimming removed 5 bases from V and 3 bases from J, with 14 bases in between. Germline V lookup: CDR1 SEHNR, CDR2 FQNEAQ (reference sequence). CDR3 DNA sequence: TGTGCCAGCAGCCTGGACTTGCACCACTACGAGCAGTACTTC. It encodes CASSLDLHHYEQYF.

The genes are TRBV4-2 and TRBJ2-2, with 8 bases fitting TRBD2. CDR3 length equals 16 residues. Germline assignment: CDR1 LGHNA and CDR2 YNFKEQ. V shed 1 base and J 7 bases; nucleotides not matched to a gene: 8. The CDR3 region is CASSQVGLEGNGELFF. The CDR3 nucleotides are TGTGCCAGCAGCCAAGTGGGACTAGAGGGCAACGGGGAGCTGTTTTTT.

V gene TRBV6-2 or TRBV6-3 combines with J gene TRBJ2-2, with a tentative D call TRBD2 (5 bases). Germline V gives CDR1 MNHEY, CDR2 SVGEGT. Trimming took off 0 bases at V and 1 base at J, with 9 bases between the two ends. CDR3 length: 16 residues. The CDR3 sequence: CASSYSRRLNTGELFF. In DNA form, the CDR3 reads TGTGCCAGCAGTTACTCCCGGAGGCTGAACACCGGGGAGCTGTTTTTT.

J is TRBJ1-5 and V is TRBV2; 7 nucleotides line up with TRBD1. The CDR3 spans 14 residues. Germline V CDR1 and CDR2: SNHLY, FYNNEI. Trimming took 6 bases from V and 7 from J; bases not matched to a gene: 9. CDR3 nucleotides: TGTGCCAGCAGGTCCGACAGGGCGGACCAGCCCCAGCATTTT. It yields the protein CASRSDRADQPQHF.

Only a few counts were recorded for this clone. The rearrangement joins TRBV11-2 to TRBJ1-1; 12 bases are a match to TRBD1. V gave up 5 bases and J gave up 1 base; unmatched junction bases: 8. Germline V gene data show CDR1 as SGHAT and CDR2 as FQNNGV. The CDR3 contains 17 residues. In nucleotides, the CDR3 is TGTGCCAGCAGCACCAGGGACAGGGGGCGTCAGAACACTGAAGCTTTCTTT. Translating it yields CASSTRDRGRQNTEAFF.

The gene calls are TRBV5-1 and TRBJ1-2, with 8 bases identical to TRBD1. This CDR3 comprises 15 residues. The V gene's germline CDR1 is SGHRS and CDR2 YFSETQ. V was pared by 0 bases and J by 8 bases, with 9 bases of the junction left unmatched. In nucleotides, the CDR3 is TGCGCCAGCAGCTTGGCCGGACAGGGCTTAAGGGGCTACACCTTC. Encoded protein: CASSLAGQGLRGYTF.

The chain uses TRBV7-2 and TRBJ2-1; no clear D gene. The CDR3 consists of 11 residues. With 5 bases removed from V and 5 bases from J, the gap between germline ends came to 4 bases. Germline V gene sequence: CDR1 SGHTA, CDR2 FQGNSA. The CDR3 is CASSPHNEQFF. The CDR3 nucleotides are TGTGCCAGCAGCCCGCACAATGAGCAGTTCTTC.

This chain uses TRBV13 with TRBJ1-1; 7 bases are shared with TRBD1. The germline V gene encodes CDR1 PRHDT and CDR2 FYEKMQ (reference sequence). The J segment lost 4 bases and the V segment lost 4 bases, leaving 6 bases of the junction unmatched. The CDR3 sequence is 14 residues long. CDR3 residues: CASSSYRGSTEAFF. DNA of the CDR3: TGTGCCAGCAGCTCCTACAGGGGTTCCACTGAAGCTTTCTTT.

This clone was seen a single time. The chain is built from TRBV2 and TRBJ1-1; D is unresolved. The V and J ends lost 8 bases and 3 bases respectively, with 7 bases between them. Germline values: CDR1 SNHLY, CDR2 FYNNEI. This CDR3 has 11 residues. The CDR3 sequence is CASGIYTEAFF. CDR3 DNA: TGTGCCAGCGGAATATACACTGAAGCTTTCTTT.

This CDR3 is CASNYQGPHNGYTF. The CDR3 DNA sequence: TGTGCCAGCAATTACCAGGGACCGCATAACGGCTACACCTTC. The chain links TRBV2 to TRBJ1-2; maybe TRBD1 (5 bases). Looked up from germline, CDR1 is SNHLY and CDR2 is FYNNEI. Trimming shortened V by 7 bases and J by 8 bases, and 20 bases separated the two germline ends. CDR3 size: 14 residues.

The chain employs TRBV4-2 and TRBJ2-1; 10 positions agree with TRBD2. The ends lost 3 bases at V and 8 bases at J; junction bases unmatched: 10. The germline gives CDR1 LGHNA, CDR2 YNFKEQ. The CDR3 length is 16 residues. The CDR3 loop reads CASSQEGLAPRDEQFF. In nucleotides, the CDR3 is TGTGCCAGCAGCCAGGAGGGACTAGCGCCGAGGGATGAGCAGTTCTTC.

V and J are TRBV20-1 and TRBJ1-1; D uncertain. There are 11 residues in the CDR3. In germline, CDR1 is DFQATT, CDR2 SNEGSKA (reference sequence). Trimming took 1 base from V and 7 from J, leaving 7 bases between them. The CDR3 reads CSARVQREAFF. CDR3 coding DNA: TGCAGTGCTAGAGTACAGCGTGAAGCTTTCTTT.

The chain combines TRBV7-3 with TRBJ2-7; D may correspond to TRBD1 or TRBD2 (5 bases each). The CDR3 has 15 residues. Germline CDR1 reads SGHTA; CDR2 reads FQGTGA. V was trimmed by 3 bases and J by 2 bases, leaving 14 bases between them. CDR3 protein: CASSLAGDAPYEQYF. CDR3 nucleotide sequence: TGTGCCAGCAGCTTGGCCGGGGACGCCCCCTACGAGCAGTACTTC.

DNA for the CDR3: TGCGCCAGCAGCCAAGAAAGTTGGGTAGGGGCCGCCAATGAGCAGTTCTTC. Its protein is CASSQESWVGAANEQFF. The chain links TRBV4-1 to TRBJ2-1; maybe TRBD1 (5 bases). The CDR3 is made up of 17 amino acids. The V and J ends lost 0 bases and 6 bases respectively, with 18 bases between them. Germline CDR1 is MGHRA and CDR2 is YSYEKL.

A single count supports this clone. This chain connects TRBV5-1 to TRBJ2-7; D unresolved. Germline values: CDR1 SGHRS, CDR2 YFSETQ. The CDR3 contains 14 residues. V was cut by 0 bases and J by 7 bases, with 14 bases left in between. The CDR3 reads CASSLDPGLREQYF. The DNA for the CDR3 is TGCGCCAGCAGCTTGGACCCTGGGTTGCGGGAGCAGTACTTC.